These 27 T cell receptor beta chains came from one sample sequenced in a study of OX40 agonist ivuxolimab in advanced cancers. Assay: immunoSEQ multiplex PCR; the TCRdb copy retains only in-frame clones and omits some. In the table there are more than 95,000 clones, approximately 95% of which are singletons. The sequencing used CD4+ or CD8+ T cells sorted from blood, collected in a trial of the OX40 agonist ivuxolimab. All receptors derive from an adult with an advanced solid tumor such as melanoma, head and neck, liver or kidney cancer.

The CDR3 DNA follows: TGTGCCAGCAGCCCTTTAGGGGGCACTGAAGCTTTCTTT. It translates to CASSPLGGTEAFF. V gene TRBV11-3 combines with J gene TRBJ1-1; possibly TRBD1 for D (6 bases). CDR1 SGHNT and CDR2 YENEEA come from the germline V gene. V was trimmed by 5 bases and J by 4 bases, leaving 11 bases between them. CDR3 length: 13 residues.

The V and J genes are TRBV6-6 and TRBJ2-1, with TRBD1 matching 9 bases. Trimming removed 0 bases from V and 8 bases from J; junction bases left unmatched: 5. Germline V gives CDR1 MNHNY, CDR2 SVGAGI (reference sequence). The CDR3 is made up of 15 amino acids. CDR3 in DNA: TGTGCCAGCAGTTACTCAGACAGGGGGGGGTATGAGCAGTTCTTC. Translation gives CASSYSDRGGYEQFF.

DNA for the CDR3: TGTGCCATCAGTGAGTCCGGGGACAGGGGGCGCACCGGGGAGCTGTTTTTT. Translating it yields CAISESGDRGRTGELFF. The chain has TRBV10-3 and TRBJ2-2, with TRBD1 matching over 12 bases. Germline V gene sequence: CDR1 ENHRY, CDR2 SYGVKD. This CDR3 contains 17 residues. After removal of 0 bases from V and 4 bases from J, the junction contained 3 bases not matched to a gene.

The chain employs TRBV19 and TRBJ2-1, with D possibly being TRBD2 (6 bases). CDR1 and CDR2 (germline): LNHDA, SQIVND (reference sequence). The V end lost 8 bases, the J end lost 10 bases, and 21 bases lay between the germline ends. The CDR3 is 14 amino acids. CDR3 in amino acids: CASGRRTDSPEQFF. In DNA, the CDR3 is TGTGCCAGTGGGAGGCGGACCGACAGCCCGGAGCAGTTCTTC.

The gene calls are TRBV7-6 and TRBJ2-7; D is possibly TRBD2 (5 bases). Trimming left V 5 bases short and J 0 bases short, with 14 bases between. The CDR3 has 15 residues. CDR1 is SGHVS, CDR2 FNYEAQ, per germline. The CDR3 is CASSQEWGDSYEQYF. As DNA, the CDR3 is TGTGCCAGCAGCCAGGAATGGGGAGACTCCTACGAGCAGTACTTC.

J is TRBJ2-7 and V is TRBV21-1; the table's D call, TRBD2, has no DNA check behind it. TRBV21-1 constitutes a pseudogene. This CDR3 is 15 amino acids long. The CDR3 spells CASSNYGTSYYEQYF. In DNA form, the CDR3 reads TGTGCCAGCAGCAACTACGGGACTTCCTACTACGAGCAGTACTTC.

The chain recombines TRBV5-1 with TRBJ2-7; 9 positions match TRBD1. The V gene's germline CDR1 is SGHRS and CDR2 YFSETQ. V lost 4 bases, J lost 4 bases, and 6 bases stayed unmatched. The CDR3 has 14 residues. The CDR3 sequence is CASSVRTGEYEQYF. CDR3 nucleotides: TGCGCCAGCAGCGTGAGGACAGGGGAATACGAGCAGTACTTC.

The V and J genes are TRBV6-5 and TRBJ1-2, with 7 bases that match TRBD1. This CDR3 region has 13 residues. J was trimmed by 8 bases and V by 1 base; bases with no gene match: 4. Germline V gene lookup returns CDR1 MNHEY and CDR2 SVGAGI. The chain's CDR3 is CASSYLTGQGYTF. The CDR3 DNA reads TGTGCCAGCAGTTACTTGACAGGGCAAGGCTACACCTTC.

The V gene is TRBV9, the J gene TRBJ1-5; D is uncertain. CDR1 is SGDLS, CDR2 YYNGEE, per germline. V gave up 0 bases and J gave up 0 bases, with 7 bases separating them. This CDR3 is 15 amino acids long. CDR3 nucleotides: TGTGCCAGCAGCGTAGAGAGTGATAGCAATCAGCCCCAGCATTTT. Translated: CASSVESDSNQPQHF.

The gene calls are TRBV20-1 and TRBJ2-4; tentatively, D is TRBD2 (6 bases). Deletions cut 6 bases from V and 8 bases from J, with 11 bases between. Germline values: CDR1 DFQATT, CDR2 SNEGSKA (reference sequence). The CDR3 extends over 11 amino acids. The CDR3 DNA reads as TGCAGTGCCCGGTCGGGAGACATTCAGTACTTC. This translates into CSARSGDIQYF.

CDR3 DNA sequence: TGTGCCAGCAGCCCGGGCTCACCCAGAGGCAAAAACATTCAGTACTTC. Translated, it gives CASSPGSPRGKNIQYF. The chain employs TRBV7-9 and TRBJ2-4; no reliable D call. The germline gives CDR1 SEHNR, CDR2 FQNEAQ (reference sequence). CDR3 length: 16 amino acids. Trimming stripped 5 bases from V and 3 bases from J, with 17 bases between.

This clone was detected only once. The rearrangement links TRBV19 to TRBJ1-1; D is possibly TRBD1 (5 bases). Germline CDR1 and CDR2: LNHDA and SQIVND (reference sequence). This CDR3 spans 14 amino acids. V lost 4 bases and J 1 base, leaving 10 bases between the germline ends. For the CDR3, the DNA is TGTGCCAGTAGTACCCACGGGGGGAACACTGAAGCTTTCTTT. Protein product: CASSTHGGNTEAFF.

The chain carries TRBV7-2 and TRBJ2-7; 11 bases line up with TRBD1. The CDR3 length is 14 residues. CDR1 SGHTA and CDR2 FQGNSA come from the germline V gene. V gave up 8 bases and J gave up 2 bases; unmatched junction bases: 5. The CDR3 protein is CASLGQGGPYEQYF. In DNA form, the CDR3 reads TGTGCCAGCTTGGGACAGGGGGGACCCTACGAGCAGTACTTC.

This clone was seen once. The chain links TRBV20-1 to TRBJ2-7, with TRBD1 identical over 8 bases. CDR1 is DFQATT, CDR2 SNEGSKA, per germline (reference sequence). There are 11 residues in the CDR3. CDR3 protein: CSGTDRDEQYF. DNA of the CDR3: TGCAGCGGGACGGACAGGGACGAGCAGTACTTC.

The DNA for the CDR3 is TGTGCCAGCAGCTACGACAGGGGAGGGGAGCAGTACTTC. Translation: CASSYDRGGEQYF. This sequence joins TRBV4-2 and TRBJ2-7; a weak D match, TRBD1 (8 bases). The CDR3 length is 13 residues. Germline CDR1 is LGHNA and CDR2 is YNFKEQ. The V end lost 5 bases, the J end lost 7 bases, and 15 bases lay between the germline ends.

The chain combines TRBV5-1 with TRBJ2-5; the match to TRBD1 covers 10 bases. The end of the DNA fits TRBJ2-7 better, so the J call may be wrong. Germline CDR1 is SGHRS and CDR2 is YFSETQ. This CDR3 spans 15 amino acids. The CDR3 loop is CASSLVGTGAYEQYF. For the CDR3, the DNA is TGCGCCAGCAGCCTGGTTGGGACAGGGGCCTACGAGCAGTACTTC.

The chain links TRBV6-1 to TRBJ2-5; TRBD2 might be the D (5 bases). The V gene lost 7 bases and the J gene lost 2 bases, with 11 bases spanning the gap. Germline V gene sequence: CDR1 MNHNS, CDR2 SASEGT. The length of the CDR3 is 13 residues. Written as DNA, the CDR3 is TGTGCCAGCAATAGGGCGGGTCAAGAGACCCAGTACTTC. As protein: CASNRAGQETQYF.

This clone showed up just once. V usage is TRBV5-3 and J usage is TRBJ2-2; 7 bases line up with TRBD2. TRBV5-3 is noted as an ORF with a role that remains uncertain. This CDR3 has 14 amino acids. V lost 7 bases to trimming and J lost 5 bases; unmatched junction nucleotides: 8. The DNA of the CDR3 is TGTGCCAGAGGTTACGCGCGGGAGACCGGGGAGCTGTTTTTT. Protein sequence: CARGYARETGELFF.

This clone was found once. The chain joins TRBV15 to TRBJ1-1; no reliable D call. Germline-derived CDR1 and CDR2 are LNHNV and YYDKDF (reference sequence). The CDR3 runs 13 residues. V lost 3 bases and J lost 4, with 9 bases in between. CDR3 DNA: TGTGCCACCAGCAGTGGACTCAGCACTGAAGCTTTCTTT. It specifies CATSSGLSTEAFF.

J is TRBJ2-1 and V is TRBV29-1; D possibly corresponds to TRBD1 (6 bases). CDR1 SQVTM and CDR2 ANQGSEA come from the germline V gene. CDR3 length: 14 amino acids. The V and J ends lost 0 bases and 9 bases respectively, with 15 bases between them. The CDR3 region is CSVEDWGRSGEQFF. The CDR3 nucleotides read TGCAGCGTTGAAGATTGGGGGCGATCCGGTGAGCAGTTCTTC.

The chain has TRBV7-9 and TRBJ2-3; the match to TRBD1 covers 8 bases. The CDR3 totals 15 residues. Germline lookup yields CDR1 SEHNR and CDR2 FQNEAQ (reference sequence). The J segment lost 0 bases and the V segment lost 8 bases, leaving 7 bases of the junction unmatched. CDR3 in DNA: TGTGCCAGCGACTTTGGACAGGGAAGCACAGATACGCAGTATTTT. Its translation is CASDFGQGSTDTQYF.

The V call is TRBV10-1, the J call TRBJ2-7, with 12 positions matching TRBD1. The CDR3 runs to 13 residues. J gave up 6 bases and V 8 bases, and 5 bases lay outside the gene matches. In germline, CDR1 is WNHNN, CDR2 SYGVQD (reference sequence). Here the CDR3 DNA reads TGCGCCAGCGTCCGGGACAGGGGGCGCGAGCAGTACTTC. Protein product: CASVRDRGREQYF.

The rearrangement joins TRBV6-5 to TRBJ2-3; 9 positions match TRBD1. Germline V gene sequence: CDR1 MNHEY, CDR2 SVGAGI. The CDR3 is 15 amino acids. Trimming cost V 5 bases and J 1 base; bases outside gene matches: 4. The CDR3 DNA reads as TGTGCCAGCAGTCACTGGACAGGGGGCACAGATACGCAGTATTTT. Translation: CASSHWTGGTDTQYF.

The V call is TRBV5-4, the J call TRBJ2-5; possibly TRBD1 for D (5 bases). The CDR3 sequence is 14 residues long. Trimming left V 4 bases short and J 5 bases short, with 15 bases between. Germline CDR1 SGHNT, CDR2 YYREEE (reference sequence). CDR3 in amino acids: CASSLAGPVETQYF. The CDR3 DNA follows: TGTGCCAGCAGCCTCGCAGGGCCTGTGGAGACCCAGTACTTC.

The table lists this clone with a few counts. This sequence joins TRBV4-2 and TRBJ1-5; unclear D gene. Germline values: CDR1 LGHNA, CDR2 YNFKEQ. V lost 0 bases and J 7 bases, leaving 7 bases between the germline ends. CDR3 size: 13 residues. The CDR3 here is CASSQDSQQPQHF. In DNA form, the CDR3 reads TGTGCCAGCAGCCAAGACAGCCAGCAGCCCCAGCATTTT.

This sequence joins TRBV7-2 and TRBJ2-1, with 9 bases identical to TRBD2. This CDR3 contains 16 residues. Germline CDR1 and CDR2: SGHTA and FQGNSA. V was clipped by 7 bases and J by 7 bases; unmatched bases: 14. The CDR3 nucleotides read TGTGCCAGCACCCTTTCTGGGCGGGGGGGCAGGAATGAGCAGTTCTTC. Protein: CASTLSGRGGRNEQFF.

This chain uses TRBV19 with TRBJ2-6; TRBD1 agrees at 7 bases. The V gene's germline CDR1 is LNHDA and CDR2 SQIVND (reference sequence). The CDR3 runs to 16 residues. V trimming: 6 bases; J trimming: 3 bases; junction bases outside the gene matches: 8. This CDR3 reads CASSRQGAHGANVLTF. CDR3 sequence (DNA): TGTGCCAGTAGCAGACAGGGTGCGCATGGGGCCAACGTCCTGACTTTC.